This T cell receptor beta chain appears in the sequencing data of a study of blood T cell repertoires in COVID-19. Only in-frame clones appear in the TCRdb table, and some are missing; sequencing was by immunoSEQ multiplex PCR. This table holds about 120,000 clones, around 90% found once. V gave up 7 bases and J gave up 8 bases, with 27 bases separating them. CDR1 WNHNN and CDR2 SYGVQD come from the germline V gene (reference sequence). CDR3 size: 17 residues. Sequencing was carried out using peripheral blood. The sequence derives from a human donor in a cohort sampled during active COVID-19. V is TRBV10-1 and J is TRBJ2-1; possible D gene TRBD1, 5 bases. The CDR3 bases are TGCGCCAGCAATAAGCCCCCAGGGCCCTCCGTAACGGATGAGCAGTTCTTC. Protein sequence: CASNKPPGPSVTDEQFF.